The 21 T cell receptor beta chains below come from one sample, sequenced in a study of T cell responses to AZD1222 COVID-19 vaccine. The assay was immunoSEQ multiplex PCR, and TCRdb's table has in-frame clones only and misses some. Here the sample spans 90,000 to 150,000 clones, roughly 87% being singletons. The sequencing used peripheral blood, collected on day 0 of AZD1222 vaccination. The receptors were sampled from an adult in good health.

This sequence joins TRBV7-9 and TRBJ2-1; 13 bases match TRBD2. The J segment lost 4 bases and the V segment lost 4 bases, leaving 7 bases of the junction unmatched. The CDR3 extends over 17 amino acids. Germline V gene lookup returns CDR1 SEHNR and CDR2 FQNEAQ (reference sequence). The DNA for the CDR3 is TGTGCCAGCAGCTCGGGGGGACTAGCGGGGATTTACAATGAGCAGTTCTTC. It encodes CASSSGGLAGIYNEQFF.

As to this clone: Other DNA sequences in this sample translate to the same CDR3. The chain links TRBV7-9 to TRBJ2-5, with 10 bases identical to TRBD2. V shed 5 bases and J 2 bases; nucleotides not matched to a gene: 5. The germline CDR1 and CDR2 sequences are SEHNR and FQNEAQ (reference sequence). The CDR3 is 15 residues long. This chain's CDR3 is CASSRTSGTQETQYF. CDR3 nucleotides: TGTGCCAGCAGCCGAACTAGCGGGACTCAAGAGACCCAGTACTTC. Looking up the rest from reference TRBV7-9 and TRBJ2-5 gives the full variable domain: DTGVSQNPRHKITKRGQNVTFRCDPISEHNRLYWYRQTLGQGPEFLTYFQNEAQLEKSRLLSDRFSAERPKGSFSTLEIQRTEQGDSAMYLCASSRTSGTQETQYFGPGTRLLVL.

The chain combines TRBV24-1 with TRBJ1-2, with 7 bases lining up with TRBD1. V lost 4 bases to trimming and J lost 3 bases; unmatched junction nucleotides: 4. CDR3 size: 14 residues. The germline CDR1 and CDR2 sequences are KGHDR and SFDVKD. CDR3 region: CATSDSGTDYGYTF. The DNA of the CDR3 is TGTGCCACCAGTGACTCTGGGACAGACTATGGCTACACCTTC.

The chain joins TRBV4-2 to TRBJ1-2; possible D gene TRBD1, 5 bases. CDR3 length: 16 amino acids. Trimming took 0 bases from V and 4 from J, leaving 15 bases between them. Germline V CDR1 and CDR2: LGHNA, YNFKEQ. CDR3: CASSQDFGTYPYGYTF. In nucleotides, the CDR3 is TGTGCCAGCAGCCAAGATTTCGGGACTTATCCCTATGGCTACACCTTC.

This chain joins TRBV4-1 and TRBJ2-1, with D possibly matching TRBD2 (6 bases). This CDR3 has 15 residues. V lost 3 bases and J 6 bases, leaving 15 bases between the germline ends. The germline V gene encodes CDR1 MGHRA and CDR2 YSYEKL. Here the CDR3 reads CASSQMRGDSNEQFF. In DNA, the CDR3 is TGCGCCAGCAGCCAGATGCGCGGGGATAGCAATGAGCAGTTCTTC.

This chain connects TRBV5-1 to TRBJ2-5, with D perhaps matching TRBD1 (5 bases). CDR3 length equals 13 residues. V was pared by 7 bases and J by 5 bases, with 15 bases between. The germline gives CDR1 SGHRS, CDR2 YFSETQ. The CDR3 nucleotides read TGCGCCAGCTCCCCTCAGGGTACCGAGACCCAGTACTTC. Protein product: CASSPQGTETQYF. The full variable domain, rest sourced from reference TRBV5-1 and TRBJ2-5, is KAGVTQTPRYLIKTRGQQVTLSCSPISGHRSVSWYQQTPGQGLQFLFEYFSETQRNKGNFPGRFSGRQFSNSRSEMNVSTLELGDSALYLCASSPQGTETQYFGPGTRLLVL.

The chain joins TRBV4-1 to TRBJ1-2, with a possible D match to TRBD1 (6 bases). The CDR3 has 18 residues. With 1 base removed from V and 3 bases from J, the gap between germline ends came to 21 bases. CDR1 and CDR2 from the germline V gene are MGHRA and YSYEKL. CDR3 nucleotides: TGCGCCAGCAGCCAAGTCCCGGCAGGGGTTGACGGCTACTATGGCTACACCTTC. Protein product: CASSQVPAGVDGYYGYTF.

V and J are TRBV2 and TRBJ1-5; no reliable D call. Trimming removed 7 bases at V and 4 bases at J, with 20 bases between. The length of the CDR3 is 16 residues. Germline values: CDR1 SNHLY, CDR2 FYNNEI. The CDR3, as DNA: TGTGCCAGCAATAAGGGCACGCGGAGTCGGAATCAGCCCCAGCATTTT. It is translated as CASNKGTRSRNQPQHF.

The chain is built from TRBV19 and TRBJ2-7; TRBD1 matches at 7 bases. J lost 1 base, V lost 5 bases, and 8 bases had no gene match. The V gene's germline CDR1 is LNHDA and CDR2 SQIVND (reference sequence). CDR3 length: 15 residues. As DNA, the CDR3 is TGTGCCAGTAGTGTAAAGACAGGGTCGTCCTACGAGCAGTACTTC. Protein sequence: CASSVKTGSSYEQYF.

This chain joins TRBV5-1 and TRBJ2-1, with D uncertain. The CDR3 extends over 15 amino acids. The V end was cut by 7 bases, the J end by 0 bases, with 14 bases between. Per the germline V gene, CDR1 is SGHRS and CDR2 is YFSETQ. The CDR3 DNA reads as TGCGCCAGCTCGAGGCCAGCCCACTCCTACAATGAGCAGTTCTTC. Translating it yields CASSRPAHSYNEQFF.

To note about this clone: The sample has other DNA sequences that encode this CDR3 too. The chain employs TRBV19 and TRBJ1-1, with 8 bases fitting TRBD1. Germline loops: CDR1 LNHDA, CDR2 SQIVND (reference sequence). After removal of 6 bases from V and 2 bases from J, the junction contained 5 bases not matched to a gene. The CDR3 is 14 residues long. Here the CDR3 DNA reads TGTGCCAGTAGCACCGGGACAGGAAACACTGAAGCTTTCTTT. Translation: CASSTGTGNTEAFF.

This clone has only a few counts. The V and J genes are TRBV5-5 and TRBJ2-2; either TRBD1 or TRBD2 may fit D (5 bases each). The CDR3 spans 17 residues. V was trimmed by 6 bases and J by 5 bases, leaving 23 bases between them. Germline CDR1 SGHKS, CDR2 YYEKEE (reference sequence). CDR3 DNA sequence: TGTGCCAGCACCCCACGGGTGTCGGGGCAAGGGACCGGGGAGCTGTTTTTT. Translation: CASTPRVSGQGTGELFF.

The genes are TRBV19 and TRBJ1-5, with D possibly being TRBD1 (5 bases). CDR1 and CDR2 (germline): LNHDA, SQIVND (reference sequence). V lost 8 bases and J lost 3, with 20 bases in between. The CDR3 extends over 16 amino acids. This chain's CDR3 is CASLSRDGQDNQPQHF. In DNA form, the CDR3 reads TGTGCCAGTCTTTCCCGAGACGGACAAGACAATCAGCCCCAGCATTTT.

The chain joins TRBV12-3 or TRBV12-4 to TRBJ2-1, with D possibly TRBD2 on 6 matching bases. Deletions cut 0 bases from V and 12 bases from J, with 12 bases between. The CDR3 covers 13 residues. For the CDR3, the DNA is TGTGCCAGCAGTTTAGCGACAGCGGGCCGGCAGTTCTTC. Translation: CASSLATAGRQFF.

The chain uses TRBV6-9 and TRBJ1-4, with TRBD1 identical over 9 bases. The CDR3 spans 15 residues. After removal of 2 bases from V and 7 bases from J, the junction contained 5 bases not matched to a gene. Germline CDR1 and CDR2: MNHGY and SVAAGI. The CDR3 loop is CASSYPQGAREKLFF. CDR3 DNA sequence: TGTGCCAGCAGTTATCCACAGGGGGCGCGTGAAAAACTGTTTTTT.

The V gene is TRBV5-6, the J gene TRBJ1-5; D is possibly TRBD1 (6 bases). Germline CDR1 SGHDT, CDR2 YYEEEE. The V gene lost 0 bases and the J gene lost 3 bases, with 10 bases spanning the gap. The CDR3 sequence is 15 residues long. The CDR3 loop is CASSLGPGDNQPQHF. CDR3 coding DNA: TGTGCCAGCAGCTTGGGCCCAGGGGACAATCAGCCCCAGCATTTT.

The sample holds a few counts of this clone. The chain recombines TRBV30 with TRBJ1-2; 10 bases map to TRBD1. V trimming: 2 bases; J trimming: 7 bases; junction bases outside the gene matches: 4. There are 13 residues in the CDR3. CDR1 and CDR2 from the germline V gene are GTSNPN and SVGIG (reference sequence). Here the CDR3 DNA reads TGTGCCTGGAGTTACGGGGACAGGGGTGGCTACACCTTC. Amino acids: CAWSYGDRGGYTF.

The chain has TRBV11-2 and TRBJ1-2, with D possibly TRBD1 on 5 matching bases. This CDR3 spans 16 amino acids. V shed 2 bases and J shed 4 bases, with 17 bases lying between them. Looked up from germline, CDR1 is SGHAT and CDR2 is FQNNGV. The CDR3 bases are TGTGCCAGCAGCTTACTACAAGGGGCAGAAAGCTATGGCTACACCTTC. It encodes CASSLLQGAESYGYTF.

V gene TRBV6-1 combines with J gene TRBJ2-3, with D uncertain. From germline, CDR1 is MNHNS and CDR2 SASEGT. Deletions cut 2 bases from V and 2 bases from J, with 8 bases between. The CDR3 has 14 residues. The CDR3 DNA is TGTGCCAGCAGTGAACACCAGGCCACAGATACGCAGTATTTT. Its protein is CASSEHQATDTQYF.

This chain joins TRBV5-5 and TRBJ2-3, with D perhaps matching TRBD2 (6 bases). Germline-derived CDR1 and CDR2 are SGHKS and YYEKEE (reference sequence). Trimming removed 3 bases from V and 6 bases from J, with 11 bases in between. The CDR3 covers 13 residues. CDR3 sequence reads: CASSWGTPDTQYF. The CDR3 bases are TGTGCCAGCAGCTGGGGGACTCCGGATACGCAGTATTTT.

CDR3 in DNA: TGTGCCAGCAGCTTGGGGACAGGGAATTTCAACACTGAAGCTTTCTTT. Translating it yields CASSLGTGNFNTEAFF. V and J are TRBV5-5 and TRBJ1-1; 8 bases are a match to TRBD1. The V gene's germline CDR1 is SGHKS and CDR2 YYEKEE (reference sequence). Unmatched junction bases numbered 6, after V lost 0 bases and J lost 2 bases. The CDR3 covers 16 residues.